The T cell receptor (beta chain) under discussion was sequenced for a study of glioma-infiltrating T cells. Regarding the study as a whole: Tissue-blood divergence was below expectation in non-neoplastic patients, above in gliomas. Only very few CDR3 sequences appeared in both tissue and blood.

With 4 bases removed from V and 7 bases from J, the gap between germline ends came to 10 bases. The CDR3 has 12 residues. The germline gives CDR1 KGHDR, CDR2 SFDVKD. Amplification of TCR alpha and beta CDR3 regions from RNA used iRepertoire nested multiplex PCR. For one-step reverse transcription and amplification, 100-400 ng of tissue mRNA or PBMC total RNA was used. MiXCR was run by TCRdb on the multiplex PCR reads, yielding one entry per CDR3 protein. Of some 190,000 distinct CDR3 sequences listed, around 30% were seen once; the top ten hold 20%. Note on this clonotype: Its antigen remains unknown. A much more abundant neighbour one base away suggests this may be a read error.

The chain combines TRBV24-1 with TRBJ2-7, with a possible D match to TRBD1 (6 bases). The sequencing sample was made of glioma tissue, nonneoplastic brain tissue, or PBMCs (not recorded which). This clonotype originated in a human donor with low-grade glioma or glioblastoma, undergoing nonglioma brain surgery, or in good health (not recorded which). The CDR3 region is CATSDRDNEQYF. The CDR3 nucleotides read TGTGCCACCAGTGACAGGGACAATGAGCAGTACTTC.